The 9 T cell receptor beta chains in this list originate from one sample, sequenced in a study of post-analysis software for immune sequencing data. Overall study results and limits: The study found TRBV5-6, TRBV5-1 and TRBV20-1 among a handful of TRBV segments more frequent in patients than controls.

These receptors have no known antigen. Prepared TCR beta cDNA libraries contained unique molecular identifiers. Each CDR3 protein is one row after TCRdb ran MiXCR on the PCR reads. This sample carries 750,000 to 900,000 distinct CDR3 sequences, more than 45% of them seen once, and the ten largest clones take roughly 5%. Sequenced: blood. All receptors derive from a girl between 10 and 17 years old with multiple sclerosis.

This clonotype has a handful of counts. V usage is TRBV20-1 and J usage is TRBJ2-3, with D perhaps given as TRBD1 or TRBD2 (5 bases each). V was pared by 7 bases and J by 0 bases, with 11 bases between. The CDR3 sequence is 13 residues long. Germline V gene lookup returns CDR1 DFQATT and CDR2 SNEGSKA (reference sequence). The CDR3 loop is CSGGGGSTDTQYF. CDR3 DNA: TGCAGTGGGGGCGGAGGCAGCACAGATACGCAGTATTTT.

This clonotype was seen a few times. The chain carries TRBV6-2 or TRBV6-3 and TRBJ2-7; D not resolved. The CDR3 loop spans 15 amino acids. Germline V lookup: CDR1 MNHEY, CDR2 SVGEGT. V was shortened by 2 bases and J by 0 bases, with 11 bases between the two germline ends. The CDR3 loop reads CASSYPQYSSYEQYF. Written as DNA, the CDR3 is TGTGCCAGCAGTTACCCCCAGTACAGCTCCTACGAGCAGTACTTC.

Only a few counts were recorded for this clonotype. This chain links TRBV29-1 with TRBJ2-1, with D tentatively TRBD2 (6 bases). The CDR3 runs 15 residues. With 5 bases removed from V and 5 bases from J, the gap between germline ends came to 19 bases. Germline CDR1 and CDR2: SQVTM and ANQGSEA. This chain's CDR3 is CSVSASVTVDNEQFF. The DNA of the CDR3 is TGCAGCGTTTCGGCTAGCGTGACGGTGGACAATGAGCAGTTCTTC.

This clonotype was detected only a few times. Mismatch with germline at one junction end may stem from a read error. V usage is TRBV29-1 and J usage is TRBJ1-1; TRBD1 agrees at 7 bases. Germline-derived CDR1 and CDR2 are SQVTM and ANQGSEA. The CDR3 is made up of 12 amino acids. CDR3 residues: CSFDRDPAGAFF. DNA of the CDR3: TGCAGCTTTGACAGGGACCCAGCGGGGGCTTTCTTT.

The chain combines TRBV12-3 or TRBV12-4 with TRBJ2-2, with D unclear. The V end lost 3 bases, the J end lost 5 bases, and 16 bases lay between the germline ends. This CDR3 is 16 amino acids long. CDR3 bases: TGTGCCAGCAGTTTCGGAGTGAATGGGTGGACCGGGGAGCTGTTTTTT. It yields the protein CASSFGVNGWTGELFF.

The rearrangement uses TRBV15 and TRBJ2-1, with 7 positions matching TRBD1. CDR1 is LNHNV, CDR2 YYDKDF, per germline (reference sequence). V gave up 4 bases and J gave up 0 bases; unmatched junction bases: 6. The CDR3 length is 16 residues. In nucleotides, the CDR3 is TGTGCCACCAGCAAGAACAGGGGCCTCTCCTACAATGAGCAGTTCTTC. Its protein product is CATSKNRGLSYNEQFF.

The table lists this clonotype with a few counts. The chain uses TRBV20-1 and TRBJ1-6, with D hard to call. Germline CDR1 and CDR2: DFQATT and SNEGSKA (reference sequence). Trimming shortened V by 5 bases and J by 13 bases, and 18 bases separated the two germline ends. This CDR3 spans 13 amino acids. CDR3 sequence: CSAADRSKFPLHF. CDR3 sequence (DNA): TGCAGTGCTGCGGACCGCAGCAAGTTCCCCCTCCACTTT.

The chain joins TRBV28 to TRBJ2-5; D uncertain. CDR1 is MDHEN and CDR2 is SYDVKM in the germline V gene. Trimming left V 6 bases short and J 2 bases short, with 16 bases between. The CDR3 has 15 residues. In DNA form, the CDR3 reads TGTGCCAGCAGCCTCTTGACTGTAGTGCAAGAGACCCAGTACTTC. Protein product: CASSLLTVVQETQYF.

This clonotype was seen a few times. This chain links TRBV5-1 with TRBJ2-7, with D unresolved. V lost 4 bases and J lost 1, with 12 bases in between. The CDR3 covers 14 residues. Germline CDR1 is SGHRS and CDR2 is YFSETQ. The CDR3 reads CASSLPTGSYEQYF. The CDR3 coding sequence is TGCGCCAGCAGCCTCCCGACCGGTTCCTACGAGCAGTACTTC. The full variable domain, its missing parts supplied by reference TRBV5-1 and TRBJ2-7, is KAGVTQTPRYLIKTRGQQVTLSCSPISGHRSVSWYQQTPGQGLQFLFEYFSETQRNKGNFPGRFSGRQFSNSRSEMNVSTLELGDSALYLCASSLPTGSYEQYFGPGTRLTVT.